The 18 T cell receptor beta chains listed next were all sequenced from one sample in a study of blood T cell repertoires in COVID-19. Generated by immunoSEQ multiplex PCR, the TCRdb table keeps only in-frame clones and is missing some. The table includes around 65,000 clones, 82% detected once. Sequenced input: peripheral blood. These receptor sequences come from an elderly man with active COVID-19.

J is TRBJ1-6 and V is TRBV28; TRBD1 is a possible D gene (5 bases). This CDR3 region has 15 residues. The germline V and J ends were trimmed by 5 bases and 9 bases, with 17 bases remaining between them. Germline V lookup: CDR1 MDHEN, CDR2 SYDVKM. CDR3 amino acids: CASSVRGGAASPLHF. The DNA for the CDR3 is TGTGCCAGCAGTGTCCGGGGGGGTGCGGCTTCACCCCTCCACTTT.

The genes are TRBV6-5 and TRBJ2-1, with TRBD2 matching over 9 bases. CDR1 and CDR2 (germline): MNHEY, SVGAGI. The CDR3 covers 14 residues. The trim removed 6 bases at V and 4 bases at J, leaving 4 bases unmatched. The CDR3 protein is CASRRLADYNEQFF. The CDR3 DNA reads TGTGCCAGCAGACGACTAGCGGATTACAATGAGCAGTTCTTC.

This chain uses TRBV15 with TRBJ2-5; 8 positions match TRBD1. V was clipped by 1 base and J by 4 bases; unmatched bases: 8. The CDR3 spans 16 residues. Germline CDR1 LNHNV, CDR2 YYDKDF (reference sequence). The CDR3, as DNA: TGTGCCACCAGCAGAGTAAGGACAGGGCCGGGAGAGACCCAGTACTTC. It codes for CATSRVRTGPGETQYF.

This clone was counted only a few times. This sequence joins TRBV27 and TRBJ2-2; 8 bases map to TRBD2. The germline V gene encodes CDR1 MNHEY and CDR2 SMNVEV (reference sequence). The CDR3 sequence is 16 residues long. V lost 6 bases and J lost 2; bases outside the gene matches: 8. The CDR3 is CASRLSSGGNTGELFF. CDR3 DNA sequence: TGTGCCAGCAGATTGTCCAGCGGGGGAAACACCGGGGAGCTGTTTTTT.

V is TRBV6-5 and J is TRBJ2-5, with D perhaps TRBD2 (6 bases). CDR1 is MNHEY and CDR2 is SVGAGI in the germline V gene. The length of the CDR3 is 15 residues. Trimming left V 6 bases short and J 3 bases short, with 17 bases between. The CDR3 is CASSVWGTAKETQYF. The CDR3 DNA sequence: TGTGCCAGCAGCGTTTGGGGGACTGCTAAAGAGACCCAGTACTTC.

The chain links TRBV4-3 to TRBJ2-1; 10 bases are shared with TRBD2. The junction had 8 bases not matched to a gene; V was cut back by 0 bases and J by 6 bases. Germline V CDR1 and CDR2: LGHNA, YSLEER. The CDR3 is made up of 17 amino acids. CDR3 protein: CASSQDGPSGSRNEQFF. CDR3 nucleotides: TGCGCCAGCAGCCAAGATGGGCCTAGCGGGAGCCGCAATGAGCAGTTCTTC.

The rearrangement joins TRBV4-3 to TRBJ2-7, with TRBD2 matching 10 bases. J was trimmed by 4 bases and V by 0 bases; bases with no gene match: 12. The CDR3 has 18 amino acids. Per the germline V gene, CDR1 is LGHNA and CDR2 is YSLEER. The CDR3 is CASSQEGVAGGRKYEQYF. The CDR3 nucleotides are TGCGCCAGCAGCCAAGAAGGGGTAGCGGGGGGACGTAAGTACGAGCAGTACTTC.

This sequence joins TRBV27 and TRBJ2-1; 7 bases are a match to TRBD2. Per germline, CDR1 MNHEY and CDR2 SMNVEV (reference sequence). J was trimmed by 7 bases and V by 2 bases; bases with no gene match: 2. This CDR3 has 13 amino acids. The CDR3 DNA sequence: TGTGCCAGCAGTTTAGCGGGAGCGAATGAGCAGTTCTTC. As protein: CASSLAGANEQFF.

This sequence joins TRBV11-2 and TRBJ2-4; TRBD1 agrees at 7 bases. The germline gives CDR1 SGHAT, CDR2 FQNNGV. J lost 7 bases, V lost 5 bases, and 8 bases had no gene match. The CDR3 has 14 residues. CDR3 sequence (DNA): TGTGCCAGCAGCCAACGACAGGGTGATAACATTCAGTACTTC. Translated, it gives CASSQRQGDNIQYF.

The V call is TRBV5-1, the J call TRBJ1-1; D unclear. The CDR3 has 15 amino acids. Germline assignment: CDR1 SGHRS and CDR2 YFSETQ. V was pared by 3 bases and J by 2 bases, with 14 bases between. The CDR3 loop is CASSSRVRGNTEAFF. The CDR3 DNA sequence: TGCGCCAGCAGCTCCCGGGTCCGGGGTAACACTGAAGCTTTCTTT.

The V call is TRBV5-4, the J call TRBJ2-4; TRBD1 is a possible D gene (6 bases). This CDR3 spans 15 amino acids. CDR1 and CDR2 from the germline V gene are SGHNT and YYREEE (reference sequence). The ends were cut back, 2 bases at V and 2 bases at J, with 11 bases in the middle. Here the CDR3 DNA reads TGTGCCAGCAGCTTAAATAGGGGGACCAAAAACATTCAGTACTTC. Amino acid sequence: CASSLNRGTKNIQYF.

The chain combines TRBV6-2 or TRBV6-3 with TRBJ1-1; perhaps TRBD1 as D (5 bases). Germline V gene lookup returns CDR1 MNHEY and CDR2 SVGEGT. CDR3 size: 14 residues. The germline V and J ends were trimmed by 2 bases and 3 bases, with 10 bases remaining between them. CDR3 amino acids: CASSYPIRDTEAFF. In DNA, the CDR3 is TGTGCCAGCAGTTACCCGATCAGGGACACTGAAGCTTTCTTT.

The chain uses TRBV19 and TRBJ2-2, with TRBD1 as a possible D gene (5 bases). Germline loops: CDR1 LNHDA, CDR2 SQIVND (reference sequence). Trimming left V 11 bases short and J 0 bases short, with 10 bases between. The CDR3 is 13 residues long. This chain's CDR3 is CAARTPNTGELFF. The CDR3 coding sequence is TGTGCCGCCCGGACACCGAACACCGGGGAGCTGTTTTTT.

V usage is TRBV7-8 and J usage is TRBJ2-7; 7 bases align to TRBD1. The CDR3 has 17 amino acids. The ends lost 1 base at V and 4 bases at J; junction bases unmatched: 13. Germline loops: CDR1 SGHVS, CDR2 FQNEAQ. CDR3 region: CASSLGRGRSSGYEQYF. CDR3 sequence (DNA): TGTGCCAGCAGCTTAGGTAGGGGGCGATCAAGCGGTTACGAGCAGTACTTC.

This clone was detected once. J is TRBJ2-1 and V is TRBV6-6; a possible D gene is TRBD1 (6 bases). Trimming pared 3 bases from V and 4 bases from J, leaving 13 bases between. The CDR3 length is 15 residues. CDR1 and CDR2 (germline): MNHNY, SVGAGI (reference sequence). The CDR3: CASSYSRDKYNEQFF. The CDR3, as DNA: TGTGCCAGCAGTTATTCCCGGGACAAATACAATGAGCAGTTCTTC.

This rearrangement joins TRBV5-1 to TRBJ2-7; D might be TRBD2 (5 bases). Germline lookup yields CDR1 SGHRS and CDR2 YFSETQ. Trimming removed 4 bases at V and 7 bases at J, with 12 bases between. The CDR3 covers 12 residues. Here the CDR3 reads CASSGGPREQYF. The CDR3 DNA is TGCGCCAGCAGCGGCGGGCCGCGGGAGCAGTACTTC.

This chain joins TRBV4-1 and TRBJ2-3; 8 bases map to TRBD2. V shed 3 bases and J 12 bases; nucleotides not matched to a gene: 20. The length of the CDR3 is 17 residues. Germline V lookup: CDR1 MGHRA, CDR2 YSYEKL. CDR3 sequence reads: CASSQGPVSGGTGTQYF. DNA of the CDR3: TGCGCCAGCAGCCAGGGTCCCGTAAGCGGGGGAACAGGGACCCAGTATTTT.

This clone has just one count. The V and J genes are TRBV29-1 and TRBJ2-1; a possible D gene is TRBD2 (6 bases). Germline CDR1 is SQVTM and CDR2 is ANQGSEA. Trimming took 6 bases from V and 6 from J, leaving 21 bases between them. The CDR3 contains 15 residues. The CDR3 loop is CSVAPGSSVGNEQFF. DNA for the CDR3: TGCAGCGTCGCTCCTGGGTCTAGCGTGGGCAATGAGCAGTTCTTC.